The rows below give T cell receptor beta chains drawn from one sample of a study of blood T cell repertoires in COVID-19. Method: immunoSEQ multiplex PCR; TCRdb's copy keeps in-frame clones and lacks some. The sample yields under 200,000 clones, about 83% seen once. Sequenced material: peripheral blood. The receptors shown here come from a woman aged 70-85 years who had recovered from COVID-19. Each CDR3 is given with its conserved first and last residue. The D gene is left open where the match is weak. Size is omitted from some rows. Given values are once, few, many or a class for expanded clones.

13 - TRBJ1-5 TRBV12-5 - TGTGCTAGTGGTTTGACCCGGGATCAGCCCCAGCATTTT CASGLTRDQPQHF
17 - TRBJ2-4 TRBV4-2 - TGTGCCAGCAGCCGAAGAGGGCCCCCGGGAGCCAAAAACATTCAGTACTTC CASSRRGPPGAKNIQYF
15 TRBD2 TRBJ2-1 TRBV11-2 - TGTGCCAGCAGCTTTGTAGCGGGGGGGTACAATGAGCAGTTCTTC CASSFVAGGYNEQFF
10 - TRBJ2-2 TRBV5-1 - TGCGCCAACTATCCCGGGGAGCTGTTTTTT CANYPGELFF
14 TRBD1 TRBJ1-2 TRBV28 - TGTGCCAGCAGTGCCCGGGACAGGGTTAAGGGCTACACCTTC CASSARDRVKGYTF
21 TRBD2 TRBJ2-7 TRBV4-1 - TGCGCCAGCAGCCAAGGGGGCGTTCCCGGACGATTAAAGCGGGAGAAGGACGAGCAGTACTTC CASSQGGVPGRLKREKDEQYF
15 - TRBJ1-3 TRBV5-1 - TGCGCCAGCAGCCCCGGGACACGCGAAGGAAACACCATATATTTT CASSPGTREGNTIYF
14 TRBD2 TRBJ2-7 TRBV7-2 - TGTGCCAGCAGCCCCCAGGGACTAGCGACCGAGCAGTACTTC CASSPQGLATEQYF
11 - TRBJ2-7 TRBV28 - TGTGCCAGCCGGGGTCTCCTCGGGCAGTACTTC CASRGLLGQYF
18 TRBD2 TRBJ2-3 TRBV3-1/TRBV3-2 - TGTGCCAGCAGCCAATTCCACCCAAGCGGGGGGCCGGTAGATACGCAGTATTTT CASSQFHPSGGPVDTQYF
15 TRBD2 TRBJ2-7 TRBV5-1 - TGCGCCAGCAGCCCCCTGGCGGGAGGCTCCTACGAGCAGTACTTC CASSPLAGGSYEQYF
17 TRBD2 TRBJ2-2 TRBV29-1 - TGCAGCGTTGACGGAGCGGGAGGCCCGCAGGGCACCGGGGAGCTGTTTTTT CSVDGAGGPQGTGELFF
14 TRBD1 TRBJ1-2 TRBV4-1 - TGCGCCAGCAGCCAGAGACAGGGGCCCTATGGCTACACCTTC CASSQRQGPYGYTF
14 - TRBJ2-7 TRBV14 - TGTGCCAGCAGCCCCATACAGGGCATCTACGAGCAGTACTTC CASSPIQGIYEQYF
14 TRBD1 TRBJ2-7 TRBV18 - TGTGCCAGCTCACCACCGACAGGGCGCTACGAGCAGTACTTC CASSPPTGRYEQYF
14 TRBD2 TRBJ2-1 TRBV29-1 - TGCGGTGGGGGGGGTGGTTGGTCCTACAATGAGCAGTTCTTC CGGGGGWSYNEQFF
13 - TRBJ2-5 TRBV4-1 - TGCGCCAGCAGCCAAGGAGACAAAGAGACCCAGTACTTC CASSQGDKETQYF
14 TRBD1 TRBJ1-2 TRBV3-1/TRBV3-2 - TGTGCCAGCAGCCAAGATATAACAGGGGATGGCTACACCTTC CASSQDITGDGYTF
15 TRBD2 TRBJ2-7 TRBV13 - TGTGCCAGCAGCTTAGGGGGGACTAGCGGCTACGAGCAGTACTTC CASSLGGTSGYEQYF
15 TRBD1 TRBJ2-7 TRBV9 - TGTGCCAGCAGCGTAGGGGCCCAGGGGGCGAGCGAGCAGTACTTC CASSVGAQGASEQYF
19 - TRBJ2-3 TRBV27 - TGTGCCAGCAGCTACGCCCTAGGGGCTAGGGAATCTGCCACAGATACGCAGTATTTT CASSYALGARESATDTQYF
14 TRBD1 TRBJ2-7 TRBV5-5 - TGTGCCAGCAGCTGGGGGACAGGGTTCTACGAGCAGTACTTC CASSWGTGFYEQYF
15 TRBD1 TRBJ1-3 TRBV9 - TGTGCCAGCAACCTCCCCGGGACAGCCGGAAACACCATATATTTT CASNLPGTAGNTIYF
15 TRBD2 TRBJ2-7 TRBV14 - TGTGCCAGCAGCCCCCTACTTGGGAGGGCCTACGAGCAGTACTTC CASSPLLGRAYEQYF
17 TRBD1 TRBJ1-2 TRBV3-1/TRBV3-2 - TGTGCCAGCAGCCAAGGTCTTAGGGACAGTCAACGCTATGGCTACACCTTC CASSQGLRDSQRYGYTF
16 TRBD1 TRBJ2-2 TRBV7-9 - TGTGCCAGCAGCTATACAGGGGGCTGGGGCACCGGGGAGCTGTTTTTT CASSYTGGWGTGELFF
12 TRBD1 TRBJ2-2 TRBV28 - TGTGCCAGCAGGCGGACAGGAGGTCTCTTGTTTTTT CASRRTGGLLFF
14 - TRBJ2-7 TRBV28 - TGTGCCAGCAGTTGGGGGGAAGGACATCTCCAGCAGTACTTC CASSWGEGHLQQYF
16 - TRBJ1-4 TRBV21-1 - TGTGCCAGCAGCAAAGGGGGGGGACAGGGGTTGGAAAAACTGTTTTTT CASSKGGGQGLEKLFF
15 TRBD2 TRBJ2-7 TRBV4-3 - TGCGCCAGCAGCCAAGAGCTAGCGGACTCCTACGAGCAGTACTTC CASSQELADSYEQYF
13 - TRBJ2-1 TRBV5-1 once TGCGCCAGCAGCTTGAGAATCGCGGATGAGCAGTTCTTC CASSLRIADEQFF
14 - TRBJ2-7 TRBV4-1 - TGCGCCAGCAGCCAGGACAGTCCGCCCTACGAGCAGTACTTC CASSQDSPPYEQYF
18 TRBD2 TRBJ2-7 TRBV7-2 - TGTGCCAGCAGCACCCTTGGGGGGCTAGCGGGAGGGGGTTACGAGCAGTACTTC CASSTLGGLAGGGYEQYF
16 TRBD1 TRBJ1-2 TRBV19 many TGTGCCAGTAGTCCCCAGGGGGGTGTTGGGCTCTATGGCTACACCTTC CASSPQGGVGLYGYTF
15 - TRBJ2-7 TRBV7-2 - TGTGCCAGCAGCTTAGTGGGGGGCGGGAGCTACGAGCAGTACTTC CASSLVGGGSYEQYF
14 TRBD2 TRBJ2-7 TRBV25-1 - TGTGCCAGCAGTGAATCGGGGCTAGCGGGAAAGCAGTACTTC CASSESGLAGKQYF
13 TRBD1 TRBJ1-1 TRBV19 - TGTGCCAGTAGTATAAGACAGGGGGCGTGGGCTTTCTTT CASSIRQGAWAFF
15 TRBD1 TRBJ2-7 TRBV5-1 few TGCGCCAGCAGCCCCTGGACAGGGCCGGCCTACGAGCAGTACTTC CASSPWTGPAYEQYF
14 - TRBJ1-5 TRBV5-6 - TGTGCCAGCAGCAACAGACCCAGCAATCAGCCCCAGCATTTT CASSNRPSNQPQHF
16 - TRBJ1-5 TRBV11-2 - TGTGCCAGCAGCTTAGGCTGGGGCGGGGGCAATCAGCCCCAGCATTTT CASSLGWGGGNQPQHF
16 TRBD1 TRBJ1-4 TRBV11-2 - TGTGCCAGCACCCAGGGGCGGACAGGTTATAATGAAAAACTGTTTTTT CASTQGRTGYNEKLFF
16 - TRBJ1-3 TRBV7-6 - TGTGCCAGCAGCTTAGGGGGCCTACACTCTGGAAACACCATATATTTT CASSLGGLHSGNTIYF
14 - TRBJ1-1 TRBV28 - TGTGCCAGCAGCCCCCCACTAGTGAACACTGAAGCTTTCTTT CASSPPLVNTEAFF
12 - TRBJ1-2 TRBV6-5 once TGTGCCAGCAGTTACTGGGGCCGAGGTTACACCTTC CASSYWGRGYTF
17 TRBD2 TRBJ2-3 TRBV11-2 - TGTGCCAGCAGCTTAGGGGGACTAGCGGGAGGGCCAGGTACGCAGTATTTT CASSLGGLAGGPGTQYF
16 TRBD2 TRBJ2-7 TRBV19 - TGTGCCAGTAGTACCCACGGACTAGCGAGCTCCTACGAGCAGTACTTC CASSTHGLASSYEQYF
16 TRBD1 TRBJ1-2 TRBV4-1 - TGCGCCAGCAGCCAGGGGACAGGGGGCCGCGACTATGGCTACACCTTC CASSQGTGGRDYGYTF
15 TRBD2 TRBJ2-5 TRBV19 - TGTGCCACCCGTCGGTGGGGAGGGCCTGCAGAGACCCAGTACTTC CATRRWGGPAETQYF
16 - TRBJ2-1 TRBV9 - TGTGCCAGCAGCGCGGGGATTGCCCACAGACACAATGAGCAGTTCTTC CASSAGIAHRHNEQFF
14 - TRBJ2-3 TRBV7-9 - TGTGCCAGCAGCTTTTCGGGACTTTCAGATACGCAGTATTTT CASSFSGLSDTQYF
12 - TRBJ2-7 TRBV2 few TGTGCCAGCAGCCTACTATACTACGAGCAGTACTTC CASSLLYYEQYF
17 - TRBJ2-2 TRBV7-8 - TGTGCCAGCAGCCCCCTAGTGGGCACGTGGGGCTCCGGGGAGCTGTTTTTT CASSPLVGTWGSGELFF
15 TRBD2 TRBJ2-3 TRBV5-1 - TGCGCCAGCAGCTTCGGGGTAGCGGGGGCAGATACGCAGTATTTT CASSFGVAGADTQYF
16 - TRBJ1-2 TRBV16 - TGTGCCAGCAGCCAATCGGGGCAGGCCTTTAACTATGGCTACACCTTC CASSQSGQAFNYGYTF